The 12 T cell receptor beta chains given below trace back to one sample, sequenced in a study of cytomegalovirus exposure and HLA in healthy donors. PCR employed 60 Vbeta and 13 Jbeta primers. TCRdb's copy holds only in-frame clones and misses some; the assay was immunoSEQ multiplex PCR. Seen here are approximately 73,000 clones, approximately 57% observed once, and the top ten hold 5% to 6%. The sample taken for sequencing was PBMCs. Receptor source: a man aged 30-40 years in good health and CMV-seropositive.

The CDR3 DNA follows: TGTGCCTGGAGTGAGGAGGTCGGCAATTCACCCCTCCACTTT. It translates to CAWSEEVGNSPLHF. The V call is TRBV30, the J call TRBJ1-6, with no clear D. The germline V gene has CDR1 GTSNPN and CDR2 SVGIG (reference sequence). There are 14 residues in the CDR3. The V end was cut by 1 base, the J end by 7 bases, with 11 bases between.

V is TRBV5-1 and J is TRBJ1-1; D not resolved. Germline values: CDR1 SGHRS, CDR2 YFSETQ. The CDR3 sequence is 13 residues long. V lost 2 bases and J lost 3, with 8 bases in between. CDR3 DNA: TGCGCCAGCAGCTTATCGCAGTACACTGAAGCTTTCTTT. Translating it yields CASSLSQYTEAFF. The full variable domain, rest sourced from reference TRBV5-1 and TRBJ1-1, is KAGVTQTPRYLIKTRGQQVTLSCSPISGHRSVSWYQQTPGQGLQFLFEYFSETQRNKGNFPGRFSGRQFSNSRSEMNVSTLELGDSALYLCASSLSQYTEAFFGQGTRLTVV.

The chain couples TRBV29-1 to TRBJ2-2; weak D call: TRBD2 (6 bases). The CDR3 extends over 15 amino acids. In germline, CDR1 is SQVTM, CDR2 ANQGSEA. DNA of the CDR3: TGCGGCGGGCGAATCGGGGGTGGGAACACCGGGGAGCTGTTTTTT. Translation gives CGGRIGGGNTGELFF.

The rearrangement joins TRBV5-4 to TRBJ2-1, with 10 nucleotides matching TRBD2. This CDR3 is 15 amino acids long. In germline, CDR1 is SGHNT, CDR2 YYREEE (reference sequence). The junction had 7 bases not matched to a gene; V was cut back by 5 bases and J by 5 bases. The CDR3 loop reads CASRPRTSGDNEQFF. DNA of the CDR3: TGTGCCAGCAGGCCCCGGACTAGCGGCGACAATGAGCAGTTCTTC.

The V gene is TRBV19, the J gene TRBJ2-7; D call uncertain. The CDR3 runs to 12 residues. Per the germline V gene, CDR1 is LNHDA and CDR2 is SQIVND (reference sequence). Trimming took off 3 bases at V and 4 bases at J, with 7 bases between the two ends. The CDR3 nucleotides read TGTGCCAGTAGTATCCCGGGTTACGAGCAGTACTTC. This gives the protein CASSIPGYEQYF.

The chain joins TRBV28 to TRBJ2-7, with 7 bases fitting TRBD1. Germline values: CDR1 MDHEN, CDR2 SYDVKM. The J segment lost 5 bases and the V segment lost 2 bases, leaving 12 bases of the junction unmatched. CDR3 length equals 16 residues. Written as DNA, the CDR3 is TGTGCCAGCAGTTTAGTAGGTAACAGGGGAAACCACGAGCAGTACTTC. Protein: CASSLVGNRGNHEQYF.

The V gene is TRBV4-1, the J gene TRBJ1-1; D gene ambiguous. Germline values: CDR1 MGHRA, CDR2 YSYEKL. V lost 0 bases and J lost 1, with 9 bases in between. The CDR3 covers 15 residues. The CDR3 sequence is CASSQDRAGNTEAFF. The CDR3 nucleotides read TGCGCCAGCAGCCAAGATAGGGCGGGGAACACTGAAGCTTTCTTT.

The chain has TRBV19 and TRBJ1-5; possibly TRBD1 for D (6 bases). The CDR3 contains 18 residues. CDR1 and CDR2 (germline): LNHDA, SQIVND (reference sequence). V was trimmed by 5 bases and J by 5 bases, leaving 25 bases between them. CDR3 sequence (DNA): TGTGCCAGTAGTCTCCGGAACCTGGGCAGGGGAAAGGATCAGCCCCAGCATTTT. It specifies CASSLRNLGRGKDQPQHF.

The V call is TRBV27, the J call TRBJ2-1, with D possibly being TRBD1 (6 bases). Germline V lookup: CDR1 MNHEY, CDR2 SMNVEV (reference sequence). The CDR3 extends over 16 amino acids. The V and J ends lost 1 base and 3 bases respectively, with 13 bases between them. DNA for the CDR3: TGTGCCAGCAGTTTATTTTGGCAGGGGCACTACAATGAGCAGTTCTTC. Translation gives CASSLFWQGHYNEQFF.

This clone turned up a few times. This chain links TRBV11-3 with TRBJ2-7, with D possibly being TRBD1 (6 bases). Trimming left V 5 bases short and J 2 bases short, with 13 bases between. The CDR3 is made up of 14 amino acids. Per the germline V gene, CDR1 is SGHNT and CDR2 is YENEEA. The CDR3 loop reads CASSGREGAYEQYF. The DNA for the CDR3 is TGTGCCAGCAGCGGTCGAGAGGGGGCCTACGAGCAGTACTTC.

V gene TRBV28 combines with J gene TRBJ2-5; 7 positions agree with TRBD2. The CDR3 consists of 11 residues. From germline, CDR1 is MDHEN and CDR2 SYDVKM. Losses at the gene ends were 3 bases for V and 13 bases for J; bases not matched to a gene: 5. CDR3 in DNA: TGTGCCAGCAGTTTCGCGGGAGCGGTGTACTTC. This translates into CASSFAGAVYF.

The rearrangement links TRBV7-3 to TRBJ1-5, with 9 bases that match TRBD1. The V segment lost 1 base and the J segment 2 bases; nucleotides outside the gene matches: 6. Germline V CDR1 and CDR2: SGHTA, FQGTGA. This CDR3 is 17 amino acids long. In DNA, the CDR3 is TGTGCCAGCAGCTTAAGCGACAGGGGGGGCTGCAATCAGCCCCAGCATTTT. It codes for CASSLSDRGGCNQPQHF.